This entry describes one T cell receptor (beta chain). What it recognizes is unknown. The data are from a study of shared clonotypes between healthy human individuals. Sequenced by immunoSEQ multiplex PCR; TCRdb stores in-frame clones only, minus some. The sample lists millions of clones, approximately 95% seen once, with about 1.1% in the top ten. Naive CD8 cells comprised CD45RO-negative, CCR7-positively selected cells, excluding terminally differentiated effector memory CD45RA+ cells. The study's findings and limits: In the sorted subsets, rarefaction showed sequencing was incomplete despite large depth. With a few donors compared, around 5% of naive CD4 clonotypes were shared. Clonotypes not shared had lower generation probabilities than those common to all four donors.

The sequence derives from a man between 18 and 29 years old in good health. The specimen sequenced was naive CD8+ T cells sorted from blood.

DNA of the CDR3: TGTGCCTGGAGTCCAGGACAGGATAATGAAAAACTGTTTTTT. Translated: CAWSPGQDNEKLFF. This chain connects TRBV30 to TRBJ1-4, with TRBD1 matching over 7 bases. This CDR3 is 14 amino acids long. Germline CDR1 is GTSNPN and CDR2 is SVGIG (reference sequence). After removal of 2 bases from V and 4 bases from J, the junction contained 4 bases not matched to a gene.